The 6 T cell receptor beta chains below come from one sample, sequenced in a study of blood T cell repertoires in COVID-19. This table comes from immunoSEQ multiplex PCR, and its TCRdb copy is limited to in-frame clones, with some not included. There are 88,000 or so clones in the sample; 80% to 90% occur only once, and more than 7% lies in the top ten. Sample: peripheral blood. The receptors stem from a man aged 55 to 70 with acute or convalescent COVID-19.

This clone occurred once. This sequence joins TRBV6-5 and TRBJ1-2; 7 bases fit TRBD1. The trim removed 7 bases at V and 1 base at J, leaving 6 bases unmatched. This CDR3 has 14 amino acids. From germline, CDR1 is MNHEY and CDR2 SVGAGI. The CDR3 loop is CASIKGANNYGYTF. The CDR3 DNA follows: TGTGCCAGCATTAAGGGGGCCAATAACTATGGCTACACCTTC.

The rearrangement joins TRBV18 to TRBJ2-7; D not resolved. CDR3 size: 14 residues. Germline V lookup: CDR1 KGHSH, CDR2 LQKENI. Trimming removed 3 bases from V and 7 bases from J, with 16 bases in between. CDR3 protein: CASSPPWLRREQYF. The DNA of the CDR3 is TGTGCCAGCTCACCCCCCTGGCTTCGTCGAGAGCAGTACTTC.

The gene calls are TRBV30 and TRBJ2-3, with 7 bases matching TRBD2. CDR1 GTSNPN and CDR2 SVGIG come from the germline V gene (reference sequence). V lost 1 base and J lost 2; bases outside the gene matches: 6. CDR3 length: 15 amino acids. The CDR3 nucleotides read TGTGCCTGGAGTGGGGGGAGCGGGGCCACAGATACGCAGTATTTT. This encodes CAWSGGSGATDTQYF.

V and J are TRBV6-6 and TRBJ2-3; TRBD2 matches at 14 bases. The V gene's germline CDR1 is MNHNY and CDR2 SVGAGI (reference sequence). The V and J ends lost 5 bases and 5 bases, in that order; junction bases with no gene match: 9. This CDR3 has 17 amino acids. Written as DNA, the CDR3 is TGTGCCAGCAGTCCTAATGGACTAGCGGGAGGCCTAGATACGCAGTATTTT. Encoded protein: CASSPNGLAGGLDTQYF.

V is TRBV19 and J is TRBJ2-1, with D perhaps matching TRBD2 (6 bases). CDR1 LNHDA and CDR2 SQIVND come from the germline V gene (reference sequence). Trimming pared 3 bases from V and 9 bases from J, leaving 18 bases between. The CDR3 is 15 residues long. CDR3 sequence reads: CASSIGRTPGSEQFF. DNA for the CDR3: TGTGCCAGTAGTATCGGGCGGACCCCCGGGAGTGAGCAGTTCTTC.

Notes on this clone: An end of the junction differs from the germline gene, which may be a read error. V gene TRBV7-2 combines with J gene TRBJ2-7, with 7 bases fitting TRBD2. This CDR3 spans 14 amino acids. From germline, CDR1 is SGHTA and CDR2 FQGNSA. The CDR3 bases are TGTGCCAGCACCTTAAGCGGGGCCACCTACGAGCAGTACTTC. The encoded protein is CASTLSGATYEQYF. Complete variable domain (other parts from reference TRBV7-2 and TRBJ2-7): GAGVSQSPSNKVTEKGKDVELRCDPISGHTALYWYRQSLGQGLEFLIYFQGNSAPDKSGLPSDRFSAERTGGSVSTLTIQRTQQEDSAVYLCASTLSGATYEQYFGPGTRLTVT.